One sample yielded the 14 T cell receptor beta chains listed below, sequenced in a study of cytomegalovirus exposure and HLA in healthy donors. PCR involved 60 Vbeta and 13 Jbeta primers. Assay used: immunoSEQ multiplex PCR; TCRdb lists only in-frame clones, some missing. The table records about 67,000 clones, roughly 80% of them present only once. Sequenced: PBMCs. These receptors were taken from a woman between 25 and 40 years old in good health and CMV-seronegative.

This clone was recorded a few times. The chain joins TRBV27 to TRBJ2-2; possible D gene TRBD2, 5 bases. The V gene's germline CDR1 is MNHEY and CDR2 SMNVEV (reference sequence). The CDR3 runs to 15 residues. Trimming pared 8 bases from V and 2 bases from J, leaving 15 bases between. CDR3 amino acids: CASHGGRVNTGELFF. CDR3 in DNA: TGTGCCAGCCATGGAGGACGGGTTAACACCGGGGAGCTGTTTTTT.

This clone has a handful of counts. The chain employs TRBV11-2 and TRBJ1-1; D is uncertain. Germline-derived CDR1 and CDR2 are SGHAT and FQNNGV. The CDR3 extends over 11 amino acids. Deletions cut 2 bases from V and 10 bases from J, with 8 bases between. The CDR3 reads CASSLNAGAFF. CDR3 DNA: TGTGCCAGCAGCTTAAACGCCGGAGCTTTCTTT.

The V and J genes are TRBV15 and TRBJ2-3; TRBD1 agrees at 7 bases. V dropped 5 bases and J dropped 4; count of bases not matched to a gene: 6. Germline CDR1 is LNHNV and CDR2 is YYDKDF (reference sequence). This CDR3 is 14 amino acids long. The CDR3 spells CATSWRQGPDTQYF. In nucleotides, the CDR3 is TGTGCCACCAGCTGGAGACAGGGCCCAGATACGCAGTATTTT. The full variable domain, in which reference TRBV15 and TRBJ2-3 provide the parts outside the CDR3, is DAMVIQNPRYQVTQFGKPVTLSCSQTLNHNVMYWYQQKSSQAPKLLFHYYDKDFNNEADTPDNFQSRRPNTSFCFLDIRSPGLGDTAMYLCATSWRQGPDTQYFGPGTRLTVL.

The rearrangement uses TRBV5-1 and TRBJ2-5, with a weak D call TRBD2 (6 bases). The J call could be wrong; TRBJ2-7 is a better fit for the DNA end. Germline CDR1 is SGHRS and CDR2 is YFSETQ. The CDR3 loop spans 16 amino acids. Here the CDR3 reads CASSLLIGRERGEQYF. The CDR3 nucleotides read TGCGCCAGCAGCTTGTTGATAGGGCGGGAACGTGGCGAGCAGTACTTC.

The chain combines TRBV9 with TRBJ2-3, with 7 bases that match TRBD1. Looked up from germline, CDR1 is SGDLS and CDR2 is YYNGEE. The CDR3 loop spans 13 amino acids. V lost 7 bases and J lost 2; bases outside the gene matches: 4. The CDR3, as DNA: TGTGCCAGCCGGGACAGAAACACAGATACGCAGTATTTT. It yields the protein CASRDRNTDTQYF.

V gene TRBV25-1 combines with J gene TRBJ1-1; TRBD1 matches at 9 bases. The V gene end was trimmed by 3 bases and the J gene end by 4 bases; junction bases not matched to a gene: 9. CDR3 length: 16 residues. From germline, CDR1 is MGHDK and CDR2 SYGVNS. CDR3 amino acids: CASSDSTGGRSTEAFF. The CDR3 nucleotides read TGTGCCAGCAGTGATTCGACAGGGGGTAGGTCCACTGAAGCTTTCTTT.

In DNA, the CDR3 is TGCGCCAGCAGCTTGGATCAGGGGGAGGTCAACACTGAAGCTTTCTTT. Its translation: CASSLDQGEVNTEAFF. The chain employs TRBV5-1 and TRBJ1-1, with 7 bases fitting TRBD1. Trimming cost V 0 bases and J 2 bases; bases outside gene matches: 7. Per germline, CDR1 SGHRS and CDR2 YFSETQ. The CDR3 runs to 16 residues.

J is TRBJ1-1 and V is TRBV5-1; 7 bases are shared with TRBD1. The CDR3 totals 14 residues. The V segment lost 1 base and the J segment 3 bases; nucleotides outside the gene matches: 3. Per germline, CDR1 SGHRS and CDR2 YFSETQ. CDR3 residues: CASSLSQGDTEAFF. The CDR3 nucleotides read TGCGCCAGCAGCTTGTCGCAGGGGGACACTGAAGCTTTCTTT. The full variable domain, its missing parts supplied by reference TRBV5-1 and TRBJ1-1, is KAGVTQTPRYLIKTRGQQVTLSCSPISGHRSVSWYQQTPGQGLQFLFEYFSETQRNKGNFPGRFSGRQFSNSRSEMNVSTLELGDSALYLCASSLSQGDTEAFFGQGTRLTVV.

The chain links TRBV6-5 to TRBJ2-5; 7 bases align to TRBD1. Germline V CDR1 and CDR2: MNHEY, SVGAGI. The V segment lost 6 bases and the J segment 3 bases; nucleotides outside the gene matches: 4. This CDR3 is built from 13 residues. The CDR3 DNA follows: TGTGCCAGCAGGCGAACAGGGGAAGAGACCCAGTACTTC. Encoded protein: CASRRTGEETQYF.

CDR3 DNA: TGTGCCAGCAGCCCTCCCTCCGGGGAGCTGTTTTTT. Translated, it gives CASSPPSGELFF. V gene TRBV7-6 combines with J gene TRBJ2-2; D remains unclear. Germline CDR1 SGHVS, CDR2 FNYEAQ. V lost 5 bases and J lost 6, with 7 bases in between. There are 12 residues in the CDR3.

The chain couples TRBV6-4 to TRBJ1-2; 8 nucleotides agree with TRBD1. Losses at the gene ends were 7 bases for V and 8 bases for J; bases not matched to a gene: 15. Germline CDR1 reads MRHNA; CDR2 reads SNTAGT. This CDR3 contains 15 residues. The CDR3 is CASMPHSDRGYGYTF. Here the CDR3 DNA reads TGTGCCAGCATGCCCCATTCAGACAGGGGTTACGGCTACACCTTC.

The chain employs TRBV7-9 and TRBJ2-7, with D possibly being TRBD1 (5 bases). The CDR3 sequence is 15 residues long. Germline V CDR1 and CDR2: SEHNR, FQNEAQ (reference sequence). V was pared by 4 bases and J by 3 bases, with 16 bases between. The CDR3 spells CASSSPTAEYYEQYF. CDR3 nucleotides: TGTGCCAGCAGCTCCCCGACAGCCGAATACTACGAGCAGTACTTC.

The chain carries TRBV6-6 and TRBJ1-2; 11 bases line up with TRBD1. V gave up 6 bases and J gave up 5 bases; unmatched junction bases: 8. Germline V gives CDR1 MNHNY, CDR2 SVGAGI (reference sequence). CDR3 size: 15 residues. As DNA, the CDR3 is TGTGCCAGCAGCCTTCAGGGGACAGGGGGGTATGGCTACACCTTC. This translates into CASSLQGTGGYGYTF.

V and J are TRBV10-1 and TRBJ2-3; 12 nucleotides align to TRBD2. The CDR3 sequence is 16 residues long. V gave up 6 bases and J gave up 7 bases; unmatched junction bases: 11. CDR1 and CDR2 (germline): WNHNN, SYGVQD (reference sequence). CDR3 sequence (DNA): TGCGCCAGCAGCCTGACTAGCGGGGGTTTGGATCATACGCAGTATTTT. Amino acid sequence: CASSLTSGGLDHTQYF.